The rows below give T cell receptor beta chains drawn from one sample of a study of shared clonotypes between healthy human individuals. Method: immunoSEQ multiplex PCR; TCRdb's copy keeps in-frame clones and lacks some. The table records 950,000 to 1,100,000 clones, around 76% of them present only once. Input material: memory CD4+ T cells sorted from blood. These receptor sequences come from a man between 18 and 35 years old in good health. Each CDR3 is given with its conserved first and last residue. D genes are given only for firm matches. Expanded clones get a size class; other rows say once, few or many, or leave the size out.

V gene	D gene	clone size	J gene	CDR3 protein	CDR3 DNA
TRBV18	TRBD2	NA	TRBJ2-1	CASSREAGFYNEQFF	TGTGCCAGCTCACGGGAAGCGGGATTTTACAATGAGCAGTTCTTC
TRBV6-5	TRBD1	NA	TRBJ2-2	CASSRTGAGTGELFF	TGTGCCAGCAGCAGGACAGGGGCGGGCACCGGGGAGCTGTTTTTT
TRBV4-1	NA	NA	TRBJ2-1	CASSHGQGLTLWNEQFF	TGCGCCAGCAGCCATGGACAGGGACTAACCCTTTGGAATGAGCAGTTCTTC
TRBV6-1	NA	NA	TRBJ1-5	CASSEGGLNQPQHF	TGTGCCAGCAGTGAGGGGGGGTTAAATCAGCCCCAGCATTTT
TRBV5-4	NA	once	TRBJ2-5	CASSFPGVGQETQYF	TGTGCCAGCAGCTTCCCCGGAGTGGGCCAAGAGACCCAGTACTTC
TRBV6-4	NA	NA	TRBJ2-1	CASSDGGGLFREQFF	TGTGCCAGCAGTGACGGCGGGGGCCTTTTTCGTGAGCAGTTCTTC
TRBV20-1	NA	NA	TRBJ2-1	CSARRGQEQFF	TGCAGTGCTAGACGGGGTCAGGAGCAGTTCTTC
TRBV10-3	NA	few	TRBJ2-3	CAIADSGSHTDTQYF	TGTGCCATCGCCGACTCGGGTTCCCACACAGATACGCAGTATTTT
TRBV30	TRBD1	NA	TRBJ2-4	CAWSRDLMTGPGAKNIQYF	TGTGCCTGGAGTAGGGACCTAATGACAGGGCCGGGGGCCAAAAACATTCAGTACTTC
TRBV6-1	TRBD2	NA	TRBJ2-2	CASSEHSGRAGELFF	TGTGCCAGCAGTGAACATAGCGGGAGAGCCGGGGAGCTGTTTTTT
TRBV5-1	NA	NA	TRBJ2-3	CASSTRPGTTSTDTQYF	TGCGCCAGCAGCACCCGGCCCGGGACCACTAGCACAGATACGCAGTATTTT
TRBV6-5	NA	few	TRBJ1-1	CASSSWTGGNTEAFF	TGTGCCAGCAGTTCCTGGACGGGCGGAAACACTGAAGCTTTCTTT
TRBV25-1	TRBD1	NA	TRBJ1-2	CASSESLGGNYGYTF	TGTGCCAGCAGTGAATCGCTAGGGGGCAACTATGGCTACACCTTC
TRBV27	NA	NA	TRBJ1-5	CASSSSTNSNQPQHF	TGTGCCAGCAGTTCTAGCACCAATAGCAATCAGCCCCAGCATTTT
TRBV7-8	NA	NA	TRBJ2-3	CASSLGSREAQYF	TGTGCCAGCAGCTTGGGGTCCAGGGAGGCGCAGTATTTT
TRBV19	TRBD1	once	TRBJ1-6	CASSSARDRGSPLHF	TGTGCCAGTAGTAGTGCCCGGGACAGGGGTTCACCCCTCCACTTT
TRBV7-2	NA	NA	TRBJ1-1	CASSPRGGTTEAFF	TGTGCCAGCAGCCCGCGGGGGGGTACCACTGAAGCTTTCTTT
TRBV2	NA	NA	TRBJ2-1	CASSDISYNEQFF	TGTGCCAGCAGTGACATCTCCTACAATGAGCAGTTCTTC
TRBV5-1	TRBD2	NA	TRBJ2-1	CASSSPGLAGSVYNEQFF	TGCGCCAGCAGCTCGCCGGGACTAGCGGGGTCAGTTTACAATGAGCAGTTCTTC
TRBV25-1	NA	NA	TRBJ2-2	CASSESRAGTGELFF	TGTGCCAGCAGTGAATCCAGGGCCGGCACCGGGGAGCTGTTTTTT
TRBV19	NA	NA	TRBJ2-2	CASSSRLEGGELFF	TGTGCCAGTAGTAGTCGACTAGAGGGCGGGGAGCTGTTTTTT
TRBV6-5	NA	NA	TRBJ1-6	CASRPRGNSPLHF	TGTGCCAGCAGACCTAGGGGTAATTCACCCCTCCACTTT
TRBV5-1	NA	once	TRBJ2-2	CASSLVGYTGELFF	TGCGCCAGCAGCTTGGTGGGGTACACCGGGGAGCTGTTTTTT
TRBV7-9	TRBD1	once	TRBJ1-6	CASSLGGQGMQSPLHF	TGTGCCAGCAGCTTAGGGGGACAGGGGATGCAATCACCCCTCCACTTT
TRBV7-9	TRBD2	NA	TRBJ2-3	CASSPWTSTTDTQYF	TGTGCCAGCAGCCCATGGACTAGCACCACAGATACGCAGTATTTT